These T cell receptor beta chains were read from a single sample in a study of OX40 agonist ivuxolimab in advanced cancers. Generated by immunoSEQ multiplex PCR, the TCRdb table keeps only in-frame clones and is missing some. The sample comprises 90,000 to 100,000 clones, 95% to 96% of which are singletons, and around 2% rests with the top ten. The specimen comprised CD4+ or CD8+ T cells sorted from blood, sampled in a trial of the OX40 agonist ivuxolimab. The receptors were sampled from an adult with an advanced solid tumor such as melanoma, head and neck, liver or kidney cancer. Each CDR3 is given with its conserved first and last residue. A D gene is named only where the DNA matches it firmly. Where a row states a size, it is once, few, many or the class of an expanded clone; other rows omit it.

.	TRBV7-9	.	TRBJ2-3	CASSPTWDTQYF	TGTGCCAGCAGCCCCACGTGGGATACGCAGTATTTT
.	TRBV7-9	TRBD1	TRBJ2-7	CASSSLDRAYEQYF	TGTGCCAGCAGCTCATTAGACAGGGCCTACGAGCAGTACTTC
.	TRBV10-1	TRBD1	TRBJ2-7	CASSVGQGYEQYF	TGCGCCAGCAGTGTGGGACAGGGCTACGAGCAGTACTTC
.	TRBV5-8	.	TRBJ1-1	CASTTAFRMNTEAFF	TGTGCCAGCACCACTGCGTTTCGGATGAACACTGAAGCTTTCTTT
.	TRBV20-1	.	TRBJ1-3	CSAPGDTTIYF	TGCAGTGCGCCTGGGGACACAACCATATATTTT
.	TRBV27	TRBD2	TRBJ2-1	CASSPGLAGGPNEQFF	TGTGCCAGCAGTCCCGGACTAGCGGGAGGGCCAAATGAGCAGTTCTTC
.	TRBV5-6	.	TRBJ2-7	CASSAGPSYEQYF	TGTGCCAGCAGCGCGGGACCCTCCTACGAGCAGTACTTC
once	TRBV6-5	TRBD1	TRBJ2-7	CASSPGQASYEQYF	TGTGCCAGCAGTCCGGGACAGGCCTCCTACGAGCAGTACTTC
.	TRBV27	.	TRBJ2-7	CASSFSGDSYEQYF	TGTGCCAGCAGTTTCTCTGGGGACTCCTACGAGCAGTACTTC
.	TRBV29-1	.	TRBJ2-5	CSAQGEGAETQYF	TGCAGCGCGCAGGGGGAGGGGGCAGAGACCCAGTACTTC
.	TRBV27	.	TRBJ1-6	CASSLSLGPISPLHF	TGTGCCAGCAGTTTATCGCTCGGCCCAATTTCACCCCTCCACTTT
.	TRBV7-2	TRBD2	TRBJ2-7	CASGVAGVLYEQYF	TGTGCCAGCGGTGTAGCGGGAGTATTATACGAGCAGTACTTC
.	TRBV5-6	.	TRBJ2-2	CASSARPQGEMFF	TGTGCCAGCAGCGCGCGACCACAGGGAGAAATGTTTTTT
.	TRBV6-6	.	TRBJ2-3	CASTPKGGTDTQYF	TGTGCCAGCACCCCGAAGGGGGGAACAGATACGCAGTATTTT
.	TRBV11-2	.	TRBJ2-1	CASSFFQDNEQFF	TGTGCCAGCAGCTTTTTTCAGGACAATGAGCAGTTCTTC
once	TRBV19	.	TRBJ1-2	CASSIGGAGGYTF	TGTGCCAGTAGTATCGGTGGGGCCGGTGGCTACACCTTC
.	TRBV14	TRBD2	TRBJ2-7	CASSQDTQAGGAYEQYF	TGTGCCAGCAGCCAAGATACCCAAGCGGGAGGCGCCTACGAGCAGTACTTC
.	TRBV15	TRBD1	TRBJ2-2	CATSRGRGRTGELFF	TGTGCCACCAGCAGAGGCAGGGGGCGAACCGGGGAGCTGTTTTTT
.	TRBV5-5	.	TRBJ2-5	CASSLAHRAAQETQYF	TGTGCCAGCAGCTTGGCACACAGAGCAGCTCAAGAGACCCAGTACTTC
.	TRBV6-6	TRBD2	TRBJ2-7	CASSYVGGDSYEQYF	TGTGCCAGCAGTTACGTGGGAGGGGACTCCTACGAGCAGTACTTC
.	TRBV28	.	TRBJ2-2	CASILAGNTGELFF	TGTGCCAGCATCTTGGCGGGGAACACCGGGGAGCTGTTTTTT
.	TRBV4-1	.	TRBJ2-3	CASSAVLGGPPPSTDTQYF	TGCGCCAGCAGCGCTGTGCTCGGGGGGCCACCCCCTAGCACAGATACGCAGTATTTT
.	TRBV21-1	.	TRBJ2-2	CASSKAPPSCTGELFF	TGTGCCAGCAGCAAAGCGCCCCCATCGTGCACCGGGGAGCTGTTTTTT
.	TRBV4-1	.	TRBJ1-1	CASSQEPAGEAFF	TGCGCCAGCAGCCAAGAACCGGCCGGAGAAGCTTTCTTT
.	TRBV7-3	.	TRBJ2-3	CASSLLGSTDTQYF	TGTGCCAGCAGCTTATTGGGCAGCACAGATACGCAGTATTTT
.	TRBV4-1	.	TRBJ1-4	CASSPPIPGEKLFF	TGCGCCAGCAGCCCGCCGATCCCCGGGGAAAAACTGTTTTTT
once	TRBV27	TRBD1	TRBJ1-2	CASGDRGRMSYTF	TGTGCCAGCGGGGACAGGGGGCGTATGAGCTACACCTTC
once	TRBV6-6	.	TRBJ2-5	CASSYYGGGGETQYF	TGTGCCAGCAGTTACTATGGAGGAGGGGGAGAGACCCAGTACTTC
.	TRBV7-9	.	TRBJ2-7	CASSSYGVLVTYEQYF	TGTGCCAGCAGCTCATACGGGGTCCTAGTGACCTACGAGCAGTACTTC
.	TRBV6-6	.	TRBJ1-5	CASSYDPGGLQPQHF	TGTGCCAGCAGTTATGACCCGGGAGGTTTACAGCCCCAGCATTTT
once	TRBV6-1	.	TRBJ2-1	CASSSDYNEQFF	TGTGCCAGCAGTTCCGACTACAATGAGCAGTTCTTC
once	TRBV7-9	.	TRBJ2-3	CASSLLLGQEGTDTQYF	TGTGCCAGCAGCTTACTATTGGGCCAGGAGGGCACAGATACGCAGTATTTT
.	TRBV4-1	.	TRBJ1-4	CASSQDRVLNEKLFF	TGCGCCAGCAGCCAAGATAGAGTCCTGAATGAAAAACTGTTTTTT
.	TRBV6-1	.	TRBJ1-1	CASSDYIRGALNTEAFF	TGTGCCAGCAGTGACTATATCCGGGGGGCCCTAAACACTGAAGCTTTCTTT
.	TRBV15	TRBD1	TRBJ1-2	CATSRDRGRGHGYTF	TGTGCCACCAGCAGAGATAGGGGCAGGGGGCATGGCTACACCTTC